These T cell receptor beta chains were read from a single sample in a study of blood T cell repertoires in COVID-19. The table came from immunoSEQ multiplex PCR; TCRdb's copy has only in-frame clones and leaves some out. The sample carries around 230,000 clones, approximately 82% recorded once. The sample taken for sequencing was peripheral blood. Receptor source: a woman aged 50 to 60 with acute or convalescent COVID-19. The CDR3 runs from the conserved cysteine through the conserved F or W. A D gene is named only where the DNA matches it firmly. Clone size appears in some rows only: once, few, many, or a class for an expanded clone.

TRBV19	TRBJ2-1	TRBD2	.	TGTGCCAGTAGTATCCAGGCGGGAGTTTATGAGCAGTTCTTC	CASSIQAGVYEQFF
TRBV5-6	TRBJ2-1	TRBD2	.	TGTGCCAGCAGCTTGGCCGGGAGGCGTTCCTACAATGAGCAGTTCTTC	CASSLAGRRSYNEQFF
TRBV11-2	TRBJ1-1	.	many	TGTGCCAGCAGCCCTACGGGGGCTGAAGCTTTCTTT	CASSPTGAEAFF
TRBV4-1	TRBJ1-6	.	.	TGCGCCAGCAGCGCCGCGGAGTCCTATAATTCACCCCTCCACTTT	CASSAAESYNSPLHF
TRBV14	TRBJ2-2	.	.	TGTGCCAGCAGCCGCCGTCCTAAGGTCCCGAGCGGAGAACCGAACACCGGGGAGCTGTTTTTT	CASSRRPKVPSGEPNTGELFF
TRBV25-1	TRBJ2-5	TRBD1	.	TGTGCCAGCAGTGAATGGGGGACAGGGCGAGAGACCCAGTACTTC	CASSEWGTGRETQYF
TRBV27	TRBJ2-1	.	.	TGTGCCAGCAGTTTTGGGACCGGGGGTGAGCAGTTCTTC	CASSFGTGGEQFF
TRBV24-1	TRBJ2-6	.	.	TGTGCCACCACCCATTTGTGGGCCTCTGGGGCCAACGTCCTGACTTTC	CATTHLWASGANVLTF
TRBV9	TRBJ2-2	.	.	TGTGCCAGCAGCGTAGACTACTACACCGGGGAGCTGTTTTTT	CASSVDYYTGELFF
TRBV4-1	TRBJ2-7	TRBD2	few	TGCGCCAGCAGCCAAGATAAGCGGGAGGTTTACGAGCAGTACTTC	CASSQDKREVYEQYF
TRBV11-2	TRBJ2-7	TRBD1	.	TGTGCCAGCAGCTTCGGGACAGCCGAGCAGTACTTC	CASSFGTAEQYF
TRBV27	TRBJ1-1	TRBD1	few	TGTGCCAGCAGTCCTGACAGGGGGCACACTGAAGCTTTCTTT	CASSPDRGHTEAFF